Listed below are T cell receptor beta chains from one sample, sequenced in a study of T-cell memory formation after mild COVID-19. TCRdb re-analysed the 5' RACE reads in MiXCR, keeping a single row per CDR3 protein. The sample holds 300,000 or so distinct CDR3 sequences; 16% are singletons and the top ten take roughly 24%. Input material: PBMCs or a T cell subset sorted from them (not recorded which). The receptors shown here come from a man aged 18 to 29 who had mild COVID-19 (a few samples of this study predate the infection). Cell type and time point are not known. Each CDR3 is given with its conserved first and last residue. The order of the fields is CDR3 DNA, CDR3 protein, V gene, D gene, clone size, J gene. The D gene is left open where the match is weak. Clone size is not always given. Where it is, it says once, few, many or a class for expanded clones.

cdr3_nt: TGCGCCAGCAGCCAAGAACACAGGGGGATAGGCTACACCTTC
cdr3_aa: CASSQEHRGIGYTF
v_call: TRBV4-1
d_call: TRBD1
clone_size: NA
j_call: TRBJ1-2

cdr3_nt: TGCGCCAGCAGCAGGGAGGGAGAGACCCAGTACTTC
cdr3_aa: CASSREGETQYF
v_call: TRBV5-1
d_call: TRBD2
clone_size: NA
j_call: TRBJ2-5

cdr3_nt: TGCGCCAGCAGCTTGTGGGGGCGAACTGAAGCTTTCTTT
cdr3_aa: CASSLWGRTEAFF
v_call: TRBV5-1
d_call: NA
clone_size: NA
j_call: TRBJ1-1

cdr3_nt: TGTGCCAGCACCAGTACCGGGGGGAATTACAATGAGCAGTTCTTC
cdr3_aa: CASTSTGGNYNEQFF
v_call: TRBV7-2
d_call: TRBD2
clone_size: few
j_call: TRBJ2-1

cdr3_nt: TGTGCCAGCAGCTCTGCCGCCTGGGGGCCATACAATGAGCAGTTCTTC
cdr3_aa: CASSSAAWGPYNEQFF
v_call: TRBV7-9
d_call: NA
clone_size: few
j_call: TRBJ2-1

cdr3_nt: TGTGCCAGCAGTTCCTCAGGGGATAGGCAAAGGGAGTTGTGGTACACCTTC
cdr3_aa: CASSSSGDRQRELWYTF
v_call: TRBV28
d_call: NA
clone_size: NA
j_call: TRBJ1-2

cdr3_nt: TGTGCCAGCAGTTTGGCTAGCTCCTATAATTCACCCCTCCACTTT
cdr3_aa: CASSLASSYNSPLHF
v_call: TRBV12-3/TRBV12-4
d_call: NA
clone_size: many
j_call: TRBJ1-6

cdr3_nt: TGTGCCAGCAGTTACTCCGTCGGCGGGAACACCGGGGAGCTGTTTTTT
cdr3_aa: CASSYSVGGNTGELFF
v_call: TRBV6-5
d_call: NA
clone_size: NA
j_call: TRBJ2-2

cdr3_nt: TGTGCCAGCAGGCCGACAGGGGCCGATACGCAGTATTTT
cdr3_aa: CASRPTGADTQYF
v_call: TRBV6-2/TRBV6-3
d_call: TRBD1
clone_size: NA
j_call: TRBJ2-3

cdr3_nt: TGTGCCAGCAGCTTATCCCTGGGGTATATCTCACCCCTCCACTTT
cdr3_aa: CASSLSLGYISPLHF
v_call: TRBV7-2
d_call: NA
clone_size: NA
j_call: TRBJ1-6

cdr3_nt: TGCAGTCCATGGGGTATGGGGGAGACCCAGTACTTC
cdr3_aa: CSPWGMGETQYF
v_call: TRBV20-1
d_call: NA
clone_size: NA
j_call: TRBJ2-5

cdr3_nt: TGTGCCAGCAGAGGTAGCGGGGATACGCAGTATTTT
cdr3_aa: CASRGSGDTQYF
v_call: TRBV6-5
d_call: TRBD2
clone_size: NA
j_call: TRBJ2-3

cdr3_nt: TGTGCCAGCAGCTTATCCGTGGGCTCACCGGTATTTTTT
cdr3_aa: CASSLSVGSPVFF
v_call: TRBV7-6
d_call: NA
clone_size: NA
j_call: TRBJ1-1

cdr3_nt: TGTGCCATCGGACGGACGGAGACCCAGTACTTC
cdr3_aa: CAIGRTETQYF
v_call: TRBV6-2/TRBV6-3
d_call: NA
clone_size: few
j_call: TRBJ2-5

cdr3_nt: TGTGCCAGCAGCTCGTTACAGAGGAAGCACGCAGATACGCAGTATTTT
cdr3_aa: CASSSLQRKHADTQYF
v_call: TRBV7-9
d_call: NA
clone_size: NA
j_call: TRBJ2-3

cdr3_nt: TGTGCCAGCAGCTTAGTAGACAACGCCTGGTATGGCTACACCTTC
cdr3_aa: CASSLVDNAWYGYTF
v_call: TRBV11-2
d_call: NA
clone_size: NA
j_call: TRBJ1-2

cdr3_nt: TGCGCCAGCAGCCAAGGACCAGGGGAGGCTCAGCCCCAGCATTTT
cdr3_aa: CASSQGPGEAQPQHF
v_call: TRBV4-1
d_call: NA
clone_size: many
j_call: TRBJ1-5

cdr3_nt: TGTGCCAGCAGTCCAAACAGTGTACTTAACTATGGCTACACCTTC
cdr3_aa: CASSPNSVLNYGYTF
v_call: TRBV6-5
d_call: NA
clone_size: few
j_call: TRBJ1-2

cdr3_nt: TGCAGTGCTAGAGGTCCGGGACAGAGTGAAGCTTTCTTT
cdr3_aa: CSARGPGQSEAFF
v_call: TRBV20-1
d_call: TRBD1
clone_size: few
j_call: TRBJ1-1

cdr3_nt: TGTGCCAGCAGTGAACAAGGATCAGGAAATCAGCCCCAGCATTTT
cdr3_aa: CASSEQGSGNQPQHF
v_call: TRBV6-1
d_call: NA
clone_size: once
j_call: TRBJ1-5

cdr3_nt: TGCAGCGTTGAAGATAGTCTTTCCTACGAGCAGTACTTC
cdr3_aa: CSVEDSLSYEQYF
v_call: TRBV29-1
d_call: NA
clone_size: few
j_call: TRBJ2-7

cdr3_nt: TGCGCCAGCAGCCCGGGTGGTTCAGGGGGGGCCTACAATGAGCAGTTCTTC
cdr3_aa: CASSPGGSGGAYNEQFF
v_call: TRBV5-1
d_call: NA
clone_size: few
j_call: TRBJ2-1

cdr3_nt: TGCGCCAGCAGCTACGGGACGGTGGGCACTGAAGCTTTCTTT
cdr3_aa: CASSYGTVGTEAFF
v_call: TRBV5-1
d_call: NA
clone_size: NA
j_call: TRBJ1-1

cdr3_nt: TGTGCCAGCAGCGGCTCTGCAACTAATGAAAAACTGTTTTTT
cdr3_aa: CASSGSATNEKLFF
v_call: TRBV6-5
d_call: NA
clone_size: few
j_call: TRBJ1-4

cdr3_nt: TGTGCCAGCAGTCACCGCCGGGACGGAGCTACAGATACGCAGTATTTT
cdr3_aa: CASSHRRDGATDTQYF
v_call: TRBV12-3/TRBV12-4
d_call: NA
clone_size: many
j_call: TRBJ2-3

cdr3_nt: TGTGCCAGCAGCGTAGCGTACACTCCGGGGAATGAGCAGTTCTTC
cdr3_aa: CASSVAYTPGNEQFF
v_call: TRBV9
d_call: NA
clone_size: few
j_call: TRBJ2-1

cdr3_nt: TGTGCCAGCTCCCCCCCGGATTTAGCAGGAGATGGCTACACCTTC
cdr3_aa: CASSPPDLAGDGYTF
v_call: TRBV7-9
d_call: NA
clone_size: few
j_call: TRBJ1-2

cdr3_nt: TGTGCCAGCAGTCGGACAGGGGGCAACTCCTACGAGCAGTACTTC
cdr3_aa: CASSRTGGNSYEQYF
v_call: TRBV12-3/TRBV12-4
d_call: TRBD1
clone_size: NA
j_call: TRBJ2-7

cdr3_nt: TGTGCCAGCAGCCAAAACGACTACACTGAAGCTTTCTTT
cdr3_aa: CASSQNDYTEAFF
v_call: TRBV3-1
d_call: NA
clone_size: many
j_call: TRBJ1-1

cdr3_nt: TGCGCCAGCAGCTATACGGCGGGGGGCCCTTACAATGAGCAGTTCTTC
cdr3_aa: CASSYTAGGPYNEQFF
v_call: TRBV5-1
d_call: TRBD2
clone_size: NA
j_call: TRBJ2-1

cdr3_nt: TGTGCCAGCTGCAGGGGGTTCCCTGGAAACACCATATATTTT
cdr3_aa: CASCRGFPGNTIYF
v_call: TRBV7-2
d_call: TRBD1
clone_size: few
j_call: TRBJ1-3

cdr3_nt: TGTGCCAGCAGTCCGACAGGGGCCAATTCACCCCTCCACTTT
cdr3_aa: CASSPTGANSPLHF
v_call: TRBV6-6
d_call: TRBD1
clone_size: few
j_call: TRBJ1-6

cdr3_nt: TGCGCCAGCAGCTTGGCGGGGCGTTTCACCCCCTTTGGCTACACCTTC
cdr3_aa: CASSLAGRFTPFGYTF
v_call: TRBV5-1
d_call: NA
clone_size: many
j_call: TRBJ1-2

cdr3_nt: TGTGCCATCAGTGAGAAGTTGAGTCTTGGCTACACCTTC
cdr3_aa: CAISEKLSLGYTF
v_call: TRBV10-3
d_call: NA
clone_size: NA
j_call: TRBJ1-2

cdr3_nt: TGCGCCAGCAGCCAGGGAAAAGCAGGCACTGAAGCTTTCTTT
cdr3_aa: CASSQGKAGTEAFF
v_call: TRBV4-3
d_call: NA
clone_size: once
j_call: TRBJ1-1

cdr3_nt: TGTGCCAGCAGCTTCGGGGCGAGCTCCTACAATGAGCAGTTCTTC
cdr3_aa: CASSFGASSYNEQFF
v_call: TRBV5-4
d_call: NA
clone_size: NA
j_call: TRBJ2-1

cdr3_nt: TGCGCCAGCAGCCTCAATCCGGAGCTCTCCGGGGAGACCCAGTACTTC
cdr3_aa: CASSLNPELSGETQYF
v_call: TRBV4-3
d_call: NA
clone_size: few
j_call: TRBJ2-5

cdr3_nt: TGTGCCAGCACCACTTGGGGGGGGTTGACCTACAATGAGCAGTTCTTC
cdr3_aa: CASTTWGGLTYNEQFF
v_call: TRBV6-1
d_call: TRBD2
clone_size: few
j_call: TRBJ2-1

cdr3_nt: TGTGCCAGCAGTTACCAAAACGGACCGGGAGAGACCCAGTACTTC
cdr3_aa: CASSYQNGPGETQYF
v_call: TRBV6-6
d_call: NA
clone_size: few
j_call: TRBJ2-5

cdr3_nt: TGTGCCAGCAGTCTTGACAGTTCAACTAATGAAAAACTGTTTTTT
cdr3_aa: CASSLDSSTNEKLFF
v_call: TRBV9
d_call: NA
clone_size: NA
j_call: TRBJ1-4

cdr3_nt: TGCGCCAGCAGCCAAGATTTACAGGGGATCCAGCCCCAGCATTTT
cdr3_aa: CASSQDLQGIQPQHF
v_call: TRBV4-1
d_call: TRBD1
clone_size: few
j_call: TRBJ1-5

cdr3_nt: TGTGCCAGCACCCGGACAGCCAATTCACCCCTCCACTTT
cdr3_aa: CASTRTANSPLHF
v_call: TRBV7-9
d_call: NA
clone_size: few
j_call: TRBJ1-6

cdr3_nt: TGCAGCGTTGAAGCTCTAGGGTCTGTTGGCTACACCTTC
cdr3_aa: CSVEALGSVGYTF
v_call: TRBV29-1
d_call: NA
clone_size: NA
j_call: TRBJ1-2